This T cell receptor beta chain was identified in a study of blood T cell repertoires in COVID-19. Across the study: Material from acute and convalescent COVID-19 was sourced from the United States, Italy and Spain. PBMCs, B-cell-depleted T cells, or T cells were the source of the cDNA or gDNA that made up the material.

The germline gives CDR1 SEHNR, CDR2 FQNEAQ (reference sequence). V was shortened by 2 bases and J by 3 bases, with 7 bases between the two germline ends. This CDR3 contains 14 residues. Original processing notes: Reference gene primer amplification yielded estimated nucleated cell counts. Repertoires were generated with immunoSEQ multiplex PCR, while TCRdb's copy carries only in-frame clones and drops some. The DNA was the basis for D and trimming; V, J and clone size are from that table. The sample comprises 90,000 to 120,000 clones, roughly 69% of which are singletons, and less than 6.5% rests with the top ten.

The chain has TRBV7-9 and TRBJ1-4, with a weak D call TRBD1 (5 bases). Sequencing was done on a sample of peripheral blood. This receptor was obtained from a man of 80 years or more with acute or convalescent COVID-19. This chain's CDR3 is CASSLWGANEKLFF. CDR3 nucleotide sequence: TGTGCCAGCAGCTTATGGGGGGCTAATGAAAAACTGTTTTTT.